A selection of T cell receptor beta chains follows, all from one sample in a study of shared clonotypes between healthy human individuals. Repertoires were generated with immunoSEQ multiplex PCR, while TCRdb's copy carries only in-frame clones and drops some. The profile shows 190,000 or so clones, approximately 61% of them singletons. Sequenced sample: memory CD4+ T cells sorted from blood. Every receptor here comes from a man younger than 40 in good health. The CDR3 runs from the conserved cysteine through the conserved F or W. The D gene is left open where the match is weak. The listing skips clone size in some rows; elsewhere it reads once, few, many or a size class.

j_call: TRBJ2-2
v_call: TRBV5-6
clone_size: once
d_call: TRBD1
cdr3_aa: CASSLGGTGTGRSLFF
cdr3_nt: TGTGCCAGCAGCTTGGGTGGGACAGGGACCGGCCGCTCCCTGTTTTTT

j_call: TRBJ2-5
v_call: TRBV2
clone_size: .
d_call: .
cdr3_aa: CASSLEGGVRETQYF
cdr3_nt: TGTGCCAGCAGCCTCGAAGGTGGAGTCAGAGAGACCCAGTACTTC

j_call: TRBJ2-1
v_call: TRBV9
clone_size: .
d_call: TRBD2
cdr3_aa: CASSVEVTSGTGFHEQFF
cdr3_nt: TGTGCCAGCAGCGTAGAAGTGACTAGCGGGACAGGTTTCCATGAGCAGTTCTTC

j_call: TRBJ1-5
v_call: TRBV28
clone_size: .
d_call: .
cdr3_aa: CASSFSSGGGNQPQHF
cdr3_nt: TGTGCCAGCAGTTTTTCCTCAGGAGGCGGCAATCAGCCCCAGCATTTT

j_call: TRBJ1-3
v_call: TRBV25-1
clone_size: few
d_call: .
cdr3_aa: CASSEPPRRAALNTIYF
cdr3_nt: TGTGCCAGCAGTGAACCCCCCCGCAGGGCGGCCTTAAACACCATATATTTT

j_call: TRBJ1-2
v_call: TRBV6-5
clone_size: .
d_call: .
cdr3_aa: CASSYTQGGYGYTF
cdr3_nt: TGTGCCAGCAGTTACACCCAGGGCGGCTATGGCTACACCTTC

j_call: TRBJ2-1
v_call: TRBV29-1
clone_size: .
d_call: .
cdr3_aa: CSVPSGSFNEQFF
cdr3_nt: TGCAGCGTTCCTTCCGGATCCTTCAATGAGCAGTTCTTC

j_call: TRBJ2-1
v_call: TRBV5-4
clone_size: .
d_call: .
cdr3_aa: CASSPPGGEQFF
cdr3_nt: TGTGCCAGCAGCCCACCGGGTGGGGAGCAGTTCTTC

j_call: TRBJ2-7
v_call: TRBV29-1
clone_size: .
d_call: TRBD2
cdr3_aa: CSVGGTSGSSTYEQYF
cdr3_nt: TGCAGCGTCGGGGGGACTAGCGGGAGTTCGACATACGAGCAGTACTTC

j_call: TRBJ2-7
v_call: TRBV28
clone_size: once
d_call: .
cdr3_aa: CASSDSSRQYEQYF
cdr3_nt: TGTGCCAGCAGCGACAGCTCCCGTCAGTACGAGCAGTACTTC

j_call: TRBJ2-1
v_call: TRBV9
clone_size: few
d_call: .
cdr3_aa: CASSHDQSSYNEQFF
cdr3_nt: TGTGCCAGCAGCCACGACCAAAGCTCCTACAATGAGCAGTTCTTC

j_call: TRBJ2-1
v_call: TRBV11-2
clone_size: .
d_call: .
cdr3_aa: CASSPTAGPNNEQFF
cdr3_nt: TGTGCCAGCAGCCCCACTGCGGGTCCCAACAATGAGCAGTTCTTC

j_call: TRBJ2-1
v_call: TRBV2
clone_size: .
d_call: .
cdr3_aa: CASSARLLGHNEQFF
cdr3_nt: TGTGCCAGCAGCGCCAGGCTCCTCGGTCACAATGAGCAGTTCTTC

j_call: TRBJ1-1
v_call: TRBV5-1
clone_size: .
d_call: TRBD1
cdr3_aa: CASGPRTGHEAFF
cdr3_nt: TGCGCCAGCGGACCAAGGACAGGGCACGAAGCTTTCTTT

j_call: TRBJ2-1
v_call: TRBV29-1
clone_size: .
d_call: .
cdr3_aa: CSVGGLRYNEQFF
cdr3_nt: TGCAGCGTTGGAGGGTTGCGCTACAATGAGCAGTTCTTC

j_call: TRBJ2-3
v_call: TRBV5-4
clone_size: few
d_call: .
cdr3_aa: CASSLATSPGGDTQYF
cdr3_nt: TGTGCCAGCAGCTTGGCCACTAGCCCAGGAGGAGATACGCAGTATTTT

j_call: TRBJ1-2
v_call: TRBV11-2
clone_size: once
d_call: .
cdr3_aa: CASSGYRSSSYGYTF
cdr3_nt: TGTGCCAGCAGCGGATACAGGAGTTCGAGCTATGGCTACACCTTC

j_call: TRBJ2-3
v_call: TRBV2
clone_size: once
d_call: TRBD2
cdr3_aa: CASSARGRGPDTQYF
cdr3_nt: TGTGCCAGCAGCGCTCGCGGGAGGGGCCCAGATACGCAGTATTTT

j_call: TRBJ2-4
v_call: TRBV7-2
clone_size: .
d_call: .
cdr3_aa: CASSLGDLQYF
cdr3_nt: TGTGCCAGCAGCTTAGGAGATCTTCAGTACTTC

j_call: TRBJ2-3
v_call: TRBV5-1
clone_size: .
d_call: .
cdr3_aa: CASSLAPLETQYF
cdr3_nt: TGCGCCAGCAGCTTGGCGCCCTTGGAAACGCAGTATTTT

j_call: TRBJ1-5
v_call: TRBV10-3
clone_size: .
d_call: .
cdr3_aa: CAISELGGGNQPQHF
cdr3_nt: TGTGCCATCAGTGAGTTAGGGGGGGGAAATCAGCCCCAGCATTTT

j_call: TRBJ1-3
v_call: TRBV9
clone_size: .
d_call: .
cdr3_aa: CASSVDPGGGGNTIYF
cdr3_nt: TGTGCCAGCAGCGTAGACCCGGGAGGGGGAGGAAACACCATATATTTT

j_call: TRBJ2-1
v_call: TRBV5-4
clone_size: .
d_call: TRBD2
cdr3_aa: CASSFQLADYNEQFF
cdr3_nt: TGTGCCAGCAGCTTTCAGCTAGCGGACTACAATGAGCAGTTCTTC

j_call: TRBJ1-1
v_call: TRBV6-6
clone_size: .
d_call: TRBD1
cdr3_aa: CASRLTGENTEAFF
cdr3_nt: TGTGCCAGCAGGCTGACAGGGGAGAACACTGAAGCTTTCTTT

j_call: TRBJ2-3
v_call: TRBV5-1
clone_size: once
d_call: .
cdr3_aa: CASSFGWGADTQYF
cdr3_nt: TGCGCCAGCAGCTTTGGGTGGGGGGCAGATACGCAGTATTTT

j_call: TRBJ2-3
v_call: TRBV7-9
clone_size: few
d_call: TRBD2
cdr3_aa: CASSTRTSGISDTQYF
cdr3_nt: TGTGCCAGCAGCACTAGGACTAGCGGGATATCTGATACGCAGTATTTT

j_call: TRBJ1-1
v_call: TRBV28
clone_size: few
d_call: TRBD1
cdr3_aa: CASSLNRGITEAFF
cdr3_nt: TGTGCCAGCAGCTTGAACAGGGGGATCACTGAAGCTTTCTTT

j_call: TRBJ1-4
v_call: TRBV7-2
clone_size: .
d_call: TRBD1
cdr3_aa: CASSPQGTANNEKLFF
cdr3_nt: TGTGCCAGCAGCCCCCAGGGGACAGCAAATAATGAAAAACTGTTTTTT

j_call: TRBJ2-2
v_call: TRBV25-1
clone_size: .
d_call: .
cdr3_aa: CASSNHRDTNTGELFF
cdr3_nt: TGTGCCAGCAGTAACCACCGGGACACGAACACCGGGGAGCTGTTTTTT

j_call: TRBJ2-7
v_call: TRBV18
clone_size: .
d_call: TRBD2
cdr3_aa: CASSPIVRGASGSYEQYF
cdr3_nt: TGTGCCAGCTCACCCATAGTTAGAGGTGCTAGCGGGAGCTACGAGCAGTACTTC

j_call: TRBJ2-2
v_call: TRBV5-1
clone_size: .
d_call: TRBD2
cdr3_aa: CASSYLAGVTGELFF
cdr3_nt: TGCGCCAGCAGCTACTTAGCGGGAGTCACCGGGGAGCTGTTTTTT

j_call: TRBJ2-5
v_call: TRBV21-1
clone_size: few
d_call: .
cdr3_aa: CASSSDRDDRETQYF
cdr3_nt: TGTGCCAGCAGCTCGGACAGGGATGACCGAGAGACCCAGTACTTC

j_call: TRBJ1-2
v_call: TRBV11-2
clone_size: many
d_call: .
cdr3_aa: CASSLSAHSNYGYTF
cdr3_nt: TGTGCCAGCAGCTTATCTGCACACTCTAACTATGGCTACACCTTC

j_call: TRBJ2-5
v_call: TRBV28
clone_size: .
d_call: .
cdr3_aa: CASSPQPRETQYF
cdr3_nt: TGTGCCAGCAGTCCTCAACCAAGGGAGACCCAGTACTTC

j_call: TRBJ1-1
v_call: TRBV7-8
clone_size: few
d_call: .
cdr3_aa: CASSLRQGIITEAFF
cdr3_nt: TGTGCCAGCAGCCTCAGGCAGGGCATTATCACTGAAGCTTTCTTT

j_call: TRBJ2-5
v_call: TRBV11-2
clone_size: .
d_call: .
cdr3_aa: CASSLTRTVQETQYF
cdr3_nt: TGTGCCAGCAGCTTAACACGGACAGTACAAGAGACCCAGTACTTC

j_call: TRBJ1-4
v_call: TRBV18
clone_size: .
d_call: TRBD1
cdr3_aa: CASSANRGRDEKLFF
cdr3_nt: TGTGCCAGCTCAGCCAACAGGGGTCGGGATGAAAAACTGTTTTTT

j_call: TRBJ2-1
v_call: TRBV2
clone_size: .
d_call: .
cdr3_aa: CASSEFLGNNEQFF
cdr3_nt: TGTGCCAGCAGTGAATTCCTCGGGAACAATGAGCAGTTCTTC

j_call: TRBJ2-7
v_call: TRBV2
clone_size: .
d_call: .
cdr3_aa: CASQWQGAYEQYF
cdr3_nt: TGTGCCAGCCAGTGGCAGGGCGCCTACGAGCAGTACTTC

j_call: TRBJ1-5
v_call: TRBV6-1
clone_size: .
d_call: TRBD1
cdr3_aa: CASSGHRDSNYQPQHF
cdr3_nt: TGTGCCAGCAGTGGCCACCGGGACAGTAACTATCAGCCCCAGCATTTT

j_call: TRBJ2-7
v_call: TRBV10-2
clone_size: .
d_call: TRBD1
cdr3_aa: CASSGDSSYEQYF
cdr3_nt: TGCGCCAGCAGTGGGGACAGCTCCTACGAGCAGTACTTC